Shown below are 30 T cell receptor beta chains from a single sample sequenced in a study of long-term antiretroviral therapy in people with HIV. Researchers ran immunoSEQ v3.0 at survey level. Measured with immunoSEQ multiplex PCR; TCRdb has only the in-frame clones, and not every one. The table shows 15,000 or so clones, with roughly 82% occurring only once. The starting material was unsorted PBMCs, obtained 0.4 years after starting antiretroviral therapy. The receptors originated from a man in his thirties or forties with HIV.

The V call is TRBV7-2, the J call TRBJ2-1, with a weak D call TRBD2 (5 bases). Germline values: CDR1 SGHTA, CDR2 FQGNSA. This CDR3 has 12 amino acids. Trimming left V 1 base short and J 9 bases short, with 7 bases between. The CDR3 bases are TGTGCCAGCAGCTTAGTCGGAGGTGAGCAGTTCTTC. This sequence encodes CASSLVGGEQFF.

DNA for the CDR3: TGTGCCAGCGAGTTAGGAGATGGCTACACCTTC. Its translation: CASELGDGYTF. The chain joins TRBV6-1 to TRBJ1-2; D remains ambiguous. Germline CDR1 is MNHNS and CDR2 is SASEGT. CDR3 length: 11 amino acids. The germline V and J ends were trimmed by 8 bases and 6 bases, with 10 bases remaining between them.

The CDR3 spells CASSQGTGGPNEQFF. CDR3 sequence (DNA): TGTGCCAGCAGCCAAGGGACGGGAGGGCCTAATGAGCAGTTCTTC. The rearrangement joins TRBV14 to TRBJ2-1; 8 bases map to TRBD2. Germline loops: CDR1 SGHDN, CDR2 FVKESK. V trimming: 1 base; J trimming: 7 bases; junction bases outside the gene matches: 6. This CDR3 has 15 residues.

The genes are TRBV19 and TRBJ1-3; D is undetermined. Looked up from germline, CDR1 is LNHDA and CDR2 is SQIVND (reference sequence). This CDR3 comprises 14 residues. The V gene lost 9 bases and the J gene lost 0 bases, with 12 bases spanning the gap. In DNA, the CDR3 is TGTGCCAGCCGTGCGCAGGTCTCTGGAAACACCATATATTTT. It encodes CASRAQVSGNTIYF.

This chain joins TRBV7-2 and TRBJ2-7; D is uncertain. In germline, CDR1 is SGHTA, CDR2 FQGNSA. V dropped 1 base and J dropped 6 bases, with 10 bases sitting between them. This CDR3 spans 13 amino acids. The CDR3 here is CASSLGLSVEQYF. The CDR3 DNA sequence: TGTGCCAGCAGCTTAGGTTTAAGTGTCGAGCAGTACTTC.

This chain uses TRBV27 with TRBJ2-1; 8 nucleotides align to TRBD2. The V gene end was trimmed by 5 bases and the J gene end by 6 bases; junction bases not matched to a gene: 9. Germline CDR1 MNHEY, CDR2 SMNVEV (reference sequence). The CDR3 has 15 residues. The CDR3 bases are TGTGCCAGCAGTACGGACGGGGGGGGCCTCAATGAGCAGTTCTTC. This encodes CASSTDGGGLNEQFF.

V usage is TRBV20-1 and J usage is TRBJ2-5; TRBD2 might be the D (5 bases). Germline-derived CDR1 and CDR2 are DFQATT and SNEGSKA (reference sequence). CDR3 size: 10 residues. V was shortened by 6 bases and J by 3 bases, with 5 bases between the two germline ends. This CDR3 is CSAEEETQYF. DNA for the CDR3: TGCAGTGCGGAGGAAGAGACCCAGTACTTC.

CDR3 DNA sequence: TGTGCCAGCAGCCAGGGGGCAGGGGGCCCCGAGACGCAGCATTTT. It is translated as CASSQGAGGPETQHF. The J gene is TRBJ1-5, the V gene TRBV5-4, with 8 nucleotides matching TRBD1. The germline V gene has CDR1 SGHNT and CDR2 YYREEE (reference sequence). J gave up 13 bases and V 4 bases, and 16 bases lay outside the gene matches. The CDR3 has 15 residues.

This clone showed up just a few times. The V gene is TRBV7-9, the J gene TRBJ1-5, with a tentative D call TRBD1 (5 bases). CDR1 SEHNR and CDR2 FQNEAQ come from the germline V gene (reference sequence). V was pared by 1 base and J by 6 bases, with 10 bases between. This CDR3 comprises 14 residues. CDR3: CASSLDGGPQPQHF. CDR3 sequence (DNA): TGTGCCAGCAGCTTAGACGGGGGACCTCAGCCCCAGCATTTT.

This chain links TRBV2 with TRBJ1-2, with 7 bases aligning to TRBD1. Trimming at V came to 5 bases and at J to 1 base, leaving 10 bases not matched to a gene. Germline CDR1 is SNHLY and CDR2 is FYNNEI. CDR3 length: 16 amino acids. CDR3 amino acids: CASSLDRAPVNYGYTF. DNA of the CDR3: TGTGCCAGCAGTCTTGACAGGGCCCCCGTTAACTATGGCTACACCTTC.

The rearrangement links TRBV7-9 to TRBJ2-7; D is uncertain. CDR1 and CDR2 from the germline V gene are SEHNR and FQNEAQ (reference sequence). The germline V and J ends were trimmed by 4 bases and 0 bases, with 4 bases remaining between them. The CDR3 is 12 amino acids. For the CDR3, the DNA is TGTGCCAGCAGCTCTTACTCCTACGAGCAGTACTTC. Translation gives CASSSYSYEQYF.

The chain couples TRBV7-9 to TRBJ1-4; 8 nucleotides line up with TRBD1. Germline-derived CDR1 and CDR2 are SEHNR and FQNEAQ (reference sequence). The CDR3 runs to 15 residues. Trimming cost V 5 bases and J 8 bases; bases outside gene matches: 10. The CDR3 nucleotides read TGTGCCAGCAGCGGACGGACAGGGAGGGAGGAAAAACTGTTTTTT. Its protein product is CASSGRTGREEKLFF.

The gene calls are TRBV7-9 and TRBJ2-3; TRBD2 matches at 13 bases. Germline V gives CDR1 SEHNR, CDR2 FQNEAQ (reference sequence). The CDR3 is 16 amino acids. Unmatched junction bases numbered 1, after V lost 1 base and J lost 3 bases. In DNA, the CDR3 is TGTGCCAGCAGCTTAGGGACTAGCGGGAGAACAGATACGCAGTATTTT. Amino acid sequence: CASSLGTSGRTDTQYF.

This chain uses TRBV6-5 with TRBJ2-7; 10 nucleotides agree with TRBD2. V lost 4 bases to trimming and J lost 0 bases; unmatched junction nucleotides: 6. There are 16 residues in the CDR3. Germline CDR1 and CDR2: MNHEY and SVGAGI. The CDR3 DNA follows: TGTGCCAGCAGTTTAGCGGGAGGTCCGCGCTCCTACGAGCAGTACTTC. Translated: CASSLAGGPRSYEQYF.

The V call is TRBV30, the J call TRBJ1-1; D perhaps matches TRBD1 (6 bases). Trimming removed 0 bases from V and 2 bases from J, with 19 bases in between. This CDR3 has 17 amino acids. Per the germline V gene, CDR1 is GTSNPN and CDR2 is SVGIG (reference sequence). The CDR3, as DNA: TGTGCCTGGAGTGTACTCCACTCCGGGACACCCAACACTGAAGCTTTCTTT. This gives the protein CAWSVLHSGTPNTEAFF.

V is TRBV7-9 and J is TRBJ1-5, with D tentatively TRBD1 (5 bases). The germline V gene encodes CDR1 SEHNR and CDR2 FQNEAQ (reference sequence). There are 16 residues in the CDR3. With 1 base removed from V and 8 bases from J, the gap between germline ends came to 18 bases. Written as DNA, the CDR3 is TGTGCCAGCAGCTTAGGAGTTGGTGGGGGGTGGGAGCCCCAGCATTTT. Amino acids: CASSLGVGGGWEPQHF.

This chain links TRBV11-2 with TRBJ2-3; 14 bases align to TRBD2. The junction had 3 bases not matched to a gene; V was cut back by 3 bases and J by 4 bases. The CDR3 length is 16 residues. CDR1 is SGHAT and CDR2 is FQNNGV in the germline V gene. The CDR3 region has the DNA TGTGCCAGCAGCTTCCGACTAGCGGGGGGGGCAGATACGCAGTATTTT. Amino acid sequence: CASSFRLAGGADTQYF.

The chain has TRBV7-9 and TRBJ1-2, with D tentatively TRBD1 (5 bases). Between the trimmed V and J ends, which lost 1 base and 8 bases, there was a span of 14 bases. The length of the CDR3 is 14 residues. CDR1 is SEHNR, CDR2 FQNEAQ, per germline (reference sequence). CDR3 sequence reads: CASSLEEGTGGYTF. In DNA form, the CDR3 reads TGTGCCAGCAGCTTAGAGGAGGGGACGGGGGGCTACACCTTC. Supplemented by reference TRBV7-9 and TRBJ1-2, the full variable domain reads DTGVSQNPRHKITKRGQNVTFRCDPISEHNRLYWYRQTLGQGPEFLTYFQNEAQLEKSRLLSDRFSAERPKGSFSTLEIQRTEQGDSAMYLCASSLEEGTGGYTFGSGTRLTVV.

This chain links TRBV4-3 with TRBJ2-7; maybe TRBD2 (5 bases). CDR3 length: 14 residues. Germline V gives CDR1 LGHNA, CDR2 YSLEER. V was clipped by 0 bases and J by 3 bases, with 9 bases between them. CDR3 loop: CASSQDRRNYEQYF. In nucleotides, the CDR3 is TGCGCCAGCAGCCAAGATCGGAGGAACTACGAGCAGTACTTC.

The chain is built from TRBV21-1 and TRBJ1-2; TRBD1, the table's D call, lacks a check against the DNA. TRBV21-1 is an annotated pseudogene. CDR3 length equals 19 residues. The DNA for the CDR3 is TGTGCCAGCAGCAAAGTGCGTTCGACAGACCTCACCTCATTCTATGGCTACACCTTC. It encodes CASSKVRSTDLTSFYGYTF.

The chain joins TRBV27 to TRBJ2-7; D possibly matches TRBD1 or TRBD2 (5 bases each). This CDR3 is built from 13 residues. Germline CDR1 MNHEY, CDR2 SMNVEV (reference sequence). Deletions cut 4 bases from V and 6 bases from J, with 13 bases between. The CDR3 DNA reads as TGTGCCAGCAGTTCGCTCGGGACGATCGAGCAGTACTTC. It translates to CASSSLGTIEQYF.

This clone came up once. The genes are TRBV11-2 and TRBJ1-1, with a weak D call TRBD1 (6 bases). The V and J ends lost 1 base and 0 bases respectively, with 9 bases between them. The CDR3 loop spans 15 amino acids. Germline V lookup: CDR1 SGHAT, CDR2 FQNNGV. CDR3 DNA sequence: TGTGCCAGCAGCTTAGGACAGGATTTGAACACTGAAGCTTTCTTT. Amino acid sequence: CASSLGQDLNTEAFF. The variable domain in full, completed from reference TRBV11-2 and TRBJ1-1, reads EAGVAQSPRYKIIEKRQSVAFWCNPISGHATLYWYQQILGQGPKLLIQFQNNGVVDDSQLPKDRFSAERLKGVDSTLKIQPAKLEDSAVYLCASSLGQDLNTEAFFGQGTRLTVV.

This chain links TRBV5-1 with TRBJ2-3; no firm D call. Germline values: CDR1 SGHRS, CDR2 YFSETQ. The CDR3 is 13 amino acids. The V end was cut by 1 base, the J end by 6 bases, with 9 bases between. The CDR3: CASSLRLPDTQYF. CDR3 nucleotide sequence: TGCGCCAGCAGCTTGCGACTCCCCGATACGCAGTATTTT.

V usage is TRBV27 and J usage is TRBJ2-1, with D perhaps being TRBD1 or TRBD2 (6 bases each). Trimming took 7 bases from V and 2 from J, leaving 18 bases between them. This CDR3 region has 16 residues. Germline CDR1 is MNHEY and CDR2 is SMNVEV (reference sequence). The CDR3 DNA follows: TGTGCCAGCACACTCGCGGGACACCCTGCCTACAATGAGCAGTTCTTC. Its translation: CASTLAGHPAYNEQFF.

V gene TRBV18 combines with J gene TRBJ2-1; TRBD1 matches 7 bases. Losses at the gene ends were 3 bases for V and 2 bases for J; bases not matched to a gene: 4. The CDR3 length is 15 residues. Germline CDR1 KGHSH, CDR2 LQKENI. The CDR3 bases are TGTGCCAGCTCACCTTTGGGGACAGCCTACAATGAGCAGTTCTTC. Translating gives CASSPLGTAYNEQFF.

The chain recombines TRBV7-9 with TRBJ1-2; weak D call: TRBD1 (5 bases). Per germline, CDR1 SEHNR and CDR2 FQNEAQ (reference sequence). There are 18 residues in the CDR3. The germline V and J ends were trimmed by 1 base and 2 bases, with 20 bases remaining between them. CDR3 in DNA: TGTGCCAGCAGCTTAGAGGGACGCCCCTTTAGAGGCAACTATGGCTACACCTTC. Amino acid sequence: CASSLEGRPFRGNYGYTF. Full variable domain (missing parts from reference TRBV7-9 and TRBJ1-2): DTGVSQNPRHKITKRGQNVTFRCDPISEHNRLYWYRQTLGQGPEFLTYFQNEAQLEKSRLLSDRFSAERPKGSFSTLEIQRTEQGDSAMYLCASSLEGRPFRGNYGYTFGSGTRLTVV.

V gene TRBV5-6 combines with J gene TRBJ1-3; the D is unclear. Germline CDR1 and CDR2: SGHDT and YYEEEE. Trimming took 6 bases from V and 4 from J, leaving 5 bases between them. The CDR3 is 11 residues long. The CDR3 DNA is TGTGCCAGCAAATGGGGAAACACCATATATTTT. Translation: CASKWGNTIYF.

This chain joins TRBV5-4 and TRBJ1-2, with D hard to call. Germline CDR1 is SGHNT and CDR2 is YYREEE (reference sequence). Trimming stripped 3 bases from V and 0 bases from J, with 12 bases between. This CDR3 region has 15 residues. The CDR3 DNA sequence: TGTGCCAGCAGCTCAAACAGAAATTCTAACTATGGCTACACCTTC. Amino acids: CASSSNRNSNYGYTF.

This rearrangement joins TRBV28 to TRBJ1-5; 7 positions match TRBD1. The CDR3 runs to 17 residues. Germline values: CDR1 MDHEN, CDR2 SYDVKM. V shed 3 bases and J 0 bases; nucleotides not matched to a gene: 8. The CDR3 DNA follows: TGTGCCAGCAGTTTGTTGGGACAGAGTGATAGCAATCAGCCCCAGCATTTT. Encoded protein: CASSLLGQSDSNQPQHF.

This chain connects TRBV5-6 to TRBJ2-3, with a tentative D call TRBD2 (6 bases). Looked up from germline, CDR1 is SGHDT and CDR2 is YYEEEE. V was clipped by 1 base and J by 4 bases, with 16 bases between them. This CDR3 spans 16 amino acids. The CDR3, as DNA: TGTGCCAGCAGCTTGACGGCCGGGGGAATATCAGATACGCAGTATTTT. Translated: CASSLTAGGISDTQYF.